The rows below give T cell receptor beta chains drawn from one sample of a study of blood T cell repertoires in COVID-19. Assay used: immunoSEQ multiplex PCR; TCRdb lists only in-frame clones, some missing. Of 150,000 or so clones in the sample, roughly 87% were seen once. Sequencing input: PBMCs or T cells enriched from blood (not recorded which). The receptor set was obtained from a woman aged 35 to 49 who had been exposed to COVID-19. The CDR3 runs from the conserved cysteine through the conserved F or W. D genes are given only for firm matches.

CDR3 protein	CDR3 DNA	V gene	J gene	D gene
CASDREGGNQPQHF	TGTGCCAGCGATCGGGAGGGGGGCAATCAGCCCCAGCATTTT	TRBV6-5	TRBJ1-5	NA
CASSEAGMAINQPQHF	TGTGCCAGCAGCGAGGCGGGAATGGCCATAAATCAGCCCCAGCATTTT	TRBV7-9	TRBJ1-5	NA
CASSRRLNEQYF	TGTGCCAGCAGTCGGAGGCTGAACGAGCAGTACTTC	TRBV12-3/TRBV12-4	TRBJ2-7	NA
CASSPSGIVYEQYF	TGTGCCAGCAGTCCTAGCGGGATAGTCTACGAGCAGTACTTC	TRBV27	TRBJ2-7	TRBD2
CASSLREGTGNTIYF	TGTGCCAGCAGCCTCAGGGAGGGCACTGGAAACACCATATATTTT	TRBV11-1	TRBJ1-3	NA
CASRMAPNQPQHF	TGTGCCAGCAGAATGGCACCCAATCAGCCCCAGCATTTT	TRBV6-6	TRBJ1-5	NA
CASRLDIDTEAFF	TGTGCAAGTCGCTTAGATATAGACACTGAAGCTTTCTTT	TRBV12-2	TRBJ1-1	NA
CASSEYSVRVGNNSPLHF	TGTGCCAGCAGTGAATACTCGGTCAGGGTGGGGAATAATTCACCCCTCCACTTT	TRBV25-1	TRBJ1-6	NA
CAISDGGSYEQYF	TGTGCCATCAGTGACGGGGGCTCCTACGAGCAGTACTTC	TRBV10-3	TRBJ2-7	NA
CASRSSGLTYEQYF	TGCGCCAGCAGGTCCAGCGGGTTAACCTACGAGCAGTACTTC	TRBV5-1	TRBJ2-7	NA
CASSGRGRNQPQHF	TGTGCCAGCAGCGGGAGGGGTCGCAATCAGCCCCAGCATTTT	TRBV7-2	TRBJ1-5	NA
CASSETRTGTYTF	TGTGCCAGCAGTGAAACGAGGACAGGAACCTACACCTTC	TRBV6-1	TRBJ1-2	TRBD1
CASSQDMAGVTNEKLFF	TGCGCCAGCAGCCAAGATATGGCAGGGGTGACTAATGAAAAACTGTTTTTT	TRBV4-3	TRBJ1-4	NA
CASSFSQGRGYEQYF	TGTGCCAGCAGCTTTAGCCAGGGCAGGGGTTACGAGCAGTACTTC	TRBV11-2	TRBJ2-7	NA
CATLTGGAGEPKLFF	TGTGCCACCCTGACTGGGGGGGCAGGTGAGCCAAAACTGTTTTTT	TRBV6-5	TRBJ1-4	NA